Listed here are 14 T cell receptor beta chains from one sample, sequenced in a study of blood T cell repertoires in COVID-19. TCRdb keeps only in-frame clones here, not all; method: immunoSEQ multiplex PCR. The data contain under 300,000 clones, approximately 83% of them singletons. Sequencing was performed on PBMCs or T cells enriched from blood (not recorded which). These receptors were collected from a woman aged 45 to 65 who had recovered from COVID-19.

The chain recombines TRBV5-1 with TRBJ2-2; TRBD1 aligns across 7 bases. Trimming removed 0 bases from V and 1 base from J; junction bases left unmatched: 6. Germline CDR1 is SGHRS and CDR2 is YFSETQ. The CDR3 covers 17 residues. The CDR3 here is CASSLGTRDRNTGELFF. The CDR3, as DNA: TGCGCCAGCAGCTTGGGCACCCGGGACAGGAACACCGGGGAGCTGTTTTTT.

J is TRBJ2-4 and V is TRBV5-1; the match to TRBD2 covers 10 bases. The J segment lost 3 bases and the V segment lost 4 bases, leaving 1 base of the junction unmatched. Germline CDR1 SGHRS, CDR2 YFSETQ. The CDR3 covers 14 residues. DNA for the CDR3: TGCGCCAGCAGCCTAGCGGGGGACAAAAACATTCAGTACTTC. Translation: CASSLAGDKNIQYF.

In this sample, this clone turned up once. The CDR3 protein is CASTGQRNEKLFF. The CDR3 bases are TGTGCCAGCACGGGACAGAGGAATGAAAAACTGTTTTTT. The chain carries TRBV18 and TRBJ1-4; 7 nucleotides align to TRBD1. Germline V gene sequence: CDR1 KGHSH, CDR2 LQKENI. The CDR3 has 13 amino acids. V gave up 8 bases and J gave up 5 bases; unmatched junction bases: 5.

The chain employs TRBV10-3 and TRBJ1-5, with a tentative D call TRBD1 (5 bases). Germline V gene sequence: CDR1 ENHRY, CDR2 SYGVKD. CDR3 length: 14 residues. V shed 2 bases and J shed 3 bases, with 8 bases lying between them. This chain's CDR3 is CAISEQGYNQPQHF. DNA of the CDR3: TGTGCCATCAGTGAGCAGGGATACAATCAGCCCCAGCATTTT.

This clone appeared once. V is TRBV3-1 (or the pseudogene TRBV3-2) and J is TRBJ2-7, with TRBD1 matching 12 bases. With 5 bases clipped from V and 6 bases from J, the junction kept 5 bases outside the gene matches. This CDR3 is built from 14 residues. The germline V gene encodes CDR1 LGHDT and CDR2 YNNKEL (reference sequence). The CDR3 reads CASSWGQGAGEQYF. DNA for the CDR3: TGTGCCAGCAGCTGGGGACAGGGGGCGGGCGAGCAGTACTTC.

This chain uses TRBV10-3 with TRBJ2-7, with 9 bases identical to TRBD1. The CDR3 runs 14 residues. The germline CDR1 and CDR2 sequences are ENHRY and SYGVKD. V lost 10 bases to trimming and J lost 1 base; unmatched junction nucleotides: 8. The chain's CDR3 is CANSGTGNSYEQYF. The CDR3 nucleotides are TGTGCCAACTCCGGGACAGGGAATTCCTACGAGCAGTACTTC.

The chain couples TRBV2 to TRBJ1-3; no firm D call. Trimming removed 0 bases from V and 0 bases from J, with 6 bases in between. The CDR3 is 15 residues long. Per the germline V gene, CDR1 is SNHLY and CDR2 is FYNNEI. The DNA of the CDR3 is TGTGCCAGCAGTGAAGCAGCGTCCTCTGGAAACACCATATATTTT. Its protein product is CASSEAASSGNTIYF.

This chain joins TRBV5-8 and TRBJ2-5; TRBD1 matches at 7 bases. Germline V gene lookup returns CDR1 SGHTS and CDR2 YDEGEE. This CDR3 is 14 amino acids long. Unmatched junction bases numbered 9, after V lost 5 bases and J lost 5 bases. CDR3 sequence reads: CASSPGQRGETQYF. CDR3 in DNA: TGTGCCAGCAGTCCGGGACAGCGAGGGGAGACCCAGTACTTC.

This chain links TRBV4-1 with TRBJ2-6, with D unclear. The CDR3 is 15 amino acids. From germline, CDR1 is MGHRA and CDR2 YSYEKL. The V end was cut by 1 base, the J end by 0 bases, with 4 bases between. The CDR3 protein is CASSQGISGANVLTF. In nucleotides, the CDR3 is TGCGCCAGCAGCCAAGGTATCTCTGGGGCCAACGTCCTGACTTTC.

The rearrangement joins TRBV10-3 to TRBJ2-5; tentative D call: TRBD1 (6 bases). The V end lost 5 bases, the J end lost 2 bases, and 9 bases lay between the germline ends. The CDR3 runs to 13 residues. Germline V gene data show CDR1 as ENHRY and CDR2 as SYGVKD. Written as DNA, the CDR3 is TGTGCCATCAGTATTACAGGGCAAGAGACCCAGTACTTC. This translates into CAISITGQETQYF.

The rearrangement joins TRBV7-3 to TRBJ2-1, with 12 bases fitting TRBD2. The CDR3 totals 16 residues. V lost 5 bases to trimming and J lost 6 bases; unmatched junction nucleotides: 8. In germline, CDR1 is SGHTA, CDR2 FQGTGA. This chain's CDR3 is CASSPTSTSGSNEQFF. In DNA form, the CDR3 reads TGTGCCAGCAGCCCCACTTCGACTAGCGGGAGCAATGAGCAGTTCTTC.

This clone was seen more than once but under ten times. The genes are TRBV9 and TRBJ1-6; no clear D. Germline V gene data show CDR1 as SGDLS and CDR2 as YYNGEE. V was pared by 0 bases and J by 10 bases, with 14 bases between. This CDR3 region has 15 residues. The CDR3 protein is CASSVGTPRTSPLHF. CDR3 nucleotide sequence: TGTGCCAGCAGCGTAGGTACACCCCGAACCTCACCCCTCCACTTT.

The genes are TRBV3-1 (or the pseudogene TRBV3-2) and TRBJ2-7, with D tentatively TRBD2 (5 bases). In germline, CDR1 is LGHDT, CDR2 YNNKEL (reference sequence). The ends were cut back, 1 base at V and 4 bases at J, with 8 bases in the middle. CDR3 length equals 13 residues. The CDR3 loop reads CASSQGTGYEQYF. In DNA form, the CDR3 reads TGTGCCAGCAGCCAAGGGACGGGGTACGAGCAGTACTTC.

This CDR3 is CASSVVVYGYTF. The DNA for the CDR3 is TGTGCCAGCAGCGTAGTCGTCTATGGCTACACCTTC. The chain recombines TRBV9 with TRBJ1-2; D is unresolved. The germline V and J ends were trimmed by 0 bases and 4 bases, with 4 bases remaining between them. The length of the CDR3 is 12 residues. Germline CDR1 is SGDLS and CDR2 is YYNGEE.